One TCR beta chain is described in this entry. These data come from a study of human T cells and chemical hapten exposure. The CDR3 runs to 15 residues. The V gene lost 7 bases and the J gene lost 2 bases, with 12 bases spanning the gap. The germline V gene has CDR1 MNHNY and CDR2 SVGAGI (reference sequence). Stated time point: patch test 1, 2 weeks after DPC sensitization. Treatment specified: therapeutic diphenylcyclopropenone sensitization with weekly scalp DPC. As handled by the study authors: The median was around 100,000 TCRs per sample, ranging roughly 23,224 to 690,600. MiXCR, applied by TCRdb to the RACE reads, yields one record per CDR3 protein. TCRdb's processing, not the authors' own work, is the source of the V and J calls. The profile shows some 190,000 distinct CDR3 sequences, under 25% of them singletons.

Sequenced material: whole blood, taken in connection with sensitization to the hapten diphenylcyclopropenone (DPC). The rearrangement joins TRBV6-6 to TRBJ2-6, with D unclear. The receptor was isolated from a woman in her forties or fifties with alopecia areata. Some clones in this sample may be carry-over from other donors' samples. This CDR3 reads CASIGRTTGANVLTF. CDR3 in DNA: TGTGCCAGCATAGGCAGAACTACTGGGGCCAACGTCCTGACTTTC.